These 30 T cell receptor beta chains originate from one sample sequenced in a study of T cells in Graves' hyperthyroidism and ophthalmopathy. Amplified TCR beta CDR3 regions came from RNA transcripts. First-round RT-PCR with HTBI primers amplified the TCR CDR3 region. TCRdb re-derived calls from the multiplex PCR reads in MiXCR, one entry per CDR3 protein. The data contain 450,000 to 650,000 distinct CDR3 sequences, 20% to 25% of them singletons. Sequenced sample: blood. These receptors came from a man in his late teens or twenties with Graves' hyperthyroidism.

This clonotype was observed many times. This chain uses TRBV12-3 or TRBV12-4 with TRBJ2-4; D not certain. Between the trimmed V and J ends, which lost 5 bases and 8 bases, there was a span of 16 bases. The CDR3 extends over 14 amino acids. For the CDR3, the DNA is TGTGCCAGCAGTCCCAAGATCGGGTATCACATTCAGTACTTC. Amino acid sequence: CASSPKIGYHIQYF.

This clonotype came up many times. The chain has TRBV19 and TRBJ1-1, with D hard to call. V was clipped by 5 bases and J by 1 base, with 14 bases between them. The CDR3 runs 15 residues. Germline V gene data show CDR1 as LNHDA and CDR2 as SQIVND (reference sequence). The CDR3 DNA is TGTGCCAGTAGTCCCCACCCCCCCGGGAACACTGAAGCTTTCTTT. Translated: CASSPHPPGNTEAFF.

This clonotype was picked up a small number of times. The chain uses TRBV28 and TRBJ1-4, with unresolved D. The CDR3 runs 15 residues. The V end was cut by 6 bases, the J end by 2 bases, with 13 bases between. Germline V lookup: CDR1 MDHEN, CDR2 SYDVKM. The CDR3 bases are TGTGCCAGCAGCGCCTCATGGTACACTAATGAAAAACTGTTTTTT. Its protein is CASSASWYTNEKLFF.

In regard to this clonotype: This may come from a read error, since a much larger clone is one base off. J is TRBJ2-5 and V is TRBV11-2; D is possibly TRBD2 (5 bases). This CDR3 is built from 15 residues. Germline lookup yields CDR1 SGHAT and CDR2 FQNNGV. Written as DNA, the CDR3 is TGTTCCAGCAGCCGCGGACTCCTCTCGGGAGAGACCCAGTACTTC. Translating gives CSSSRGLLSGETQYF.

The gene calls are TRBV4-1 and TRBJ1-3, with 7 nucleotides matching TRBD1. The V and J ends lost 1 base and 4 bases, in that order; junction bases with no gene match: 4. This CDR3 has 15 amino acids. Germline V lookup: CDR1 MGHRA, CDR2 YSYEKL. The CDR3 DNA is TGCGCCAGCAGCCAAGGAAGGGGGCTCGGAAACACCATATATTTT. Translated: CASSQGRGLGNTIYF.

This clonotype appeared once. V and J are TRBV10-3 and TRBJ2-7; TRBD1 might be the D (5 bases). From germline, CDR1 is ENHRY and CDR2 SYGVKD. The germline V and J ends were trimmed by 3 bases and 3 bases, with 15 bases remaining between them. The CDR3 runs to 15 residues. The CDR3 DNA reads TGTGCCATCAGTGACCCCGGAAAAGGGGACTACGAGCAGTACTTC. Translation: CAISDPGKGDYEQYF.

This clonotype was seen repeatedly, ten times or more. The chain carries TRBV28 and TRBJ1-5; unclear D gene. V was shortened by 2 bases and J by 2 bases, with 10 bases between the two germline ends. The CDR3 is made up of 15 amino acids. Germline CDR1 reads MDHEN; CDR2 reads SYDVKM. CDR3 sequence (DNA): TGTGCCAGCAGTTTAGGCAGTTTAGGCAATCAGCCCCAGCATTTT. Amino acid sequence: CASSLGSLGNQPQHF.

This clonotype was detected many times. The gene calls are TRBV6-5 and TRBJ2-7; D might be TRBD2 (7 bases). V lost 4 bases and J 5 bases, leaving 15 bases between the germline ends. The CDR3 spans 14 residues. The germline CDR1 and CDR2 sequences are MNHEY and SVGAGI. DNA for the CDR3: TGTGCCAGCAGTTCGAATAGGGGGGGCGACGAGCAGTACTTC. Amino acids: CASSSNRGGDEQYF.

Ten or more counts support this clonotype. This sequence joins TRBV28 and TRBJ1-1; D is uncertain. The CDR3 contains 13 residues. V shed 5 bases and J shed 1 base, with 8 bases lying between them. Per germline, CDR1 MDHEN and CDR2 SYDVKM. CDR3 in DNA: TGTGCCAGCAGTCCTCGAACGAACACTGAAGCTTTCTTT. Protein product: CASSPRTNTEAFF. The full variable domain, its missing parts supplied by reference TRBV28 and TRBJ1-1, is DVKVTQSSRYLVKRTGEKVFLECVQDMDHENMFWYRQDPGLGLRLIYFSYDVKMKEKGDIPEGYSVSREKKERFSLILESASTNQTSMYLCASSPRTNTEAFFGQGTRLTVV.

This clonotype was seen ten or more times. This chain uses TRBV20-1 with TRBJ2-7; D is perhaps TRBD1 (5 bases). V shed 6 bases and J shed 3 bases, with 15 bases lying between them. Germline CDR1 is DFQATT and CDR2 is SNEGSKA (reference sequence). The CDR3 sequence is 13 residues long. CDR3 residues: CSARVSLYYEQYF. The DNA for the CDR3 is TGCAGTGCCAGGGTCTCATTGTACTACGAGCAGTACTTC.

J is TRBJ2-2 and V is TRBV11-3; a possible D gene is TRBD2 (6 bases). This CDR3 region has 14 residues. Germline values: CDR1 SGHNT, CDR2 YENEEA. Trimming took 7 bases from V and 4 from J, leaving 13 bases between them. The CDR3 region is CASKLGRLTGELFF. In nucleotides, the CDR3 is TGTGCCAGCAAGTTGGGGAGGCTCACCGGGGAGCTGTTTTTT.

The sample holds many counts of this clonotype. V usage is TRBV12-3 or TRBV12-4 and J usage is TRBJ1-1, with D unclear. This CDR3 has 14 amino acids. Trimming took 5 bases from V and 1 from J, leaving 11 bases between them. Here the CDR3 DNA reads TGTGCCAGCAGTCCCCAGGATGGGAACACTGAAGCTTTCTTT. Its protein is CASSPQDGNTEAFF.

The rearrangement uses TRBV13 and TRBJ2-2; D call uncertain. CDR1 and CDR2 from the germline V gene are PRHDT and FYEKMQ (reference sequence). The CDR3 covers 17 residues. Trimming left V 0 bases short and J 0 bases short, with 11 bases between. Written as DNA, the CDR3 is TGTGCCAGCAGCTTAGGCGCAGTCAGTTCGAACACCGGGGAGCTGTTTTTT. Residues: CASSLGAVSSNTGELFF.

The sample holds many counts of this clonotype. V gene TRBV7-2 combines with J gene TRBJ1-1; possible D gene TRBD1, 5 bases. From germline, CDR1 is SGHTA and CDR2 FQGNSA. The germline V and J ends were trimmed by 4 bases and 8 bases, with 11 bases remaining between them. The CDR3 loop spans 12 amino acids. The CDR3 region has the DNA TGTGCCAGCAGCTCACAGGTTCGGGAAGCTTTCTTT. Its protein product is CASSSQVREAFF.

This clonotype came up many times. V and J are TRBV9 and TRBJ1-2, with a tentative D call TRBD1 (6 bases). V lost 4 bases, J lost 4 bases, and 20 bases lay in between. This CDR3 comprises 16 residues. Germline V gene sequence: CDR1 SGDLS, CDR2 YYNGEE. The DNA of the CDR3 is TGTGCCAGCAGCCAGACTGGTGCGACAGGAGGCTATGGCTACACCTTC. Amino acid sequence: CASSQTGATGGYGYTF.

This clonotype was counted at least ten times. This CDR3 reads CAISEGQFSGNTIYF. The CDR3 DNA sequence: TGTGCCATCAGTGAGGGACAGTTCTCTGGAAACACCATATATTTT. This sequence joins TRBV10-3 and TRBJ1-3, with D tentatively TRBD1 (6 bases). V lost 2 bases to trimming and J lost 0 bases, with 8 bases between them. There are 15 residues in the CDR3. Looked up from germline, CDR1 is ENHRY and CDR2 is SYGVKD.

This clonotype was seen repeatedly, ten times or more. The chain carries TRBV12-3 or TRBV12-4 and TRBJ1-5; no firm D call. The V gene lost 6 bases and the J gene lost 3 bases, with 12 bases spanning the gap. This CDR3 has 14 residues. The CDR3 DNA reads TGTGCCAGCAGCCTCAAGGCTACCAATCAGCCCCAGCATTTT. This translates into CASSLKATNQPQHF.

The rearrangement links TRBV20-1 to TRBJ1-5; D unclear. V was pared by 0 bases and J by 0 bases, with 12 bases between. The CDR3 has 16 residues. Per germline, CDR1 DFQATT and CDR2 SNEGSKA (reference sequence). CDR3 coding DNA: TGCAGTGCTAGAGACCCCGTTGGAGTTAGCAATCAGCCCCAGCATTTT. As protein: CSARDPVGVSNQPQHF.

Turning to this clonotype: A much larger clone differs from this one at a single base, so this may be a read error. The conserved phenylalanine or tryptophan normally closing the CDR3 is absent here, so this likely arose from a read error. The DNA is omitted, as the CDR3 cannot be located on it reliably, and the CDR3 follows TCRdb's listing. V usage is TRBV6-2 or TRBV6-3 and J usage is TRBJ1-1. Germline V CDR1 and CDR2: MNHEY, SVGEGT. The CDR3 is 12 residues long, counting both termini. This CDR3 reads CATRDLNTEACL.

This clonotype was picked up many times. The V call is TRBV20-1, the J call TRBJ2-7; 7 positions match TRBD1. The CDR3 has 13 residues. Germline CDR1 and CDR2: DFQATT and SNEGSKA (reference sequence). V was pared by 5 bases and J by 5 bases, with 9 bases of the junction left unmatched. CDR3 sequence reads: CSALKGARNEQYF. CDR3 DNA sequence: TGCAGTGCTTTGAAGGGGGCGCGGAACGAGCAGTACTTC.

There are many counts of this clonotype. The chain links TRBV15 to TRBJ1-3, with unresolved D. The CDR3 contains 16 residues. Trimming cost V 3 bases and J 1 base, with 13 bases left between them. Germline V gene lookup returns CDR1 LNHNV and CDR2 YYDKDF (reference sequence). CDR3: CATSRDVDSSGNTIYF. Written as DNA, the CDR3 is TGTGCCACCAGCAGGGACGTGGATTCGTCTGGAAACACCATATATTTT.

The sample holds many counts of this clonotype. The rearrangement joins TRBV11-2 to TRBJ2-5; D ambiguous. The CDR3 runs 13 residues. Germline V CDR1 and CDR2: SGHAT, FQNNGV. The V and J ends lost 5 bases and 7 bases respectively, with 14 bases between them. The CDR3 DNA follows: TGTGCCAGCAGCCCCGACGTCCTCGGGACCCAGTACTTC. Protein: CASSPDVLGTQYF. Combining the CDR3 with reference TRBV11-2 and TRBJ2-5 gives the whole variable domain EAGVAQSPRYKIIEKRQSVAFWCNPISGHATLYWYQQILGQGPKLLIQFQNNGVVDDSQLPKDRFSAERLKGVDSTLKIQPAKLEDSAVYLCASSPDVLGTQYFGPGTRLLVL.

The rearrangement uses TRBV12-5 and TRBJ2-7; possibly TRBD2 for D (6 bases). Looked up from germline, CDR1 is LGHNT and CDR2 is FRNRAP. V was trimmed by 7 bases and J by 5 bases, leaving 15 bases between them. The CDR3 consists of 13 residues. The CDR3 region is CASAGGKFHEQYF. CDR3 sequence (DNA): TGTGCTAGTGCCGGCGGGAAATTCCACGAGCAGTACTTC.

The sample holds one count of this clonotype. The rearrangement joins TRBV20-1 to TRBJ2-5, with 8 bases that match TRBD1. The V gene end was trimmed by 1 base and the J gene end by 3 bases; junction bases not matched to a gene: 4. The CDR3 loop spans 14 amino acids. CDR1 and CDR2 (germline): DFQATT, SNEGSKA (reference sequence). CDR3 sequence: CSARGQGWKETQYF. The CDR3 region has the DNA TGCAGTGCTAGAGGACAGGGGTGGAAAGAGACCCAGTACTTC.

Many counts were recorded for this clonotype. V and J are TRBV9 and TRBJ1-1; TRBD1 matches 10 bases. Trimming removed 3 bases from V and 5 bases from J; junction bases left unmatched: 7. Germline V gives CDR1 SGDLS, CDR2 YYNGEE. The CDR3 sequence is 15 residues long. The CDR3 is CASSADGTGETEAFF. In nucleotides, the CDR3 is TGTGCCAGCAGCGCCGATGGGACAGGGGAAACTGAAGCTTTCTTT.

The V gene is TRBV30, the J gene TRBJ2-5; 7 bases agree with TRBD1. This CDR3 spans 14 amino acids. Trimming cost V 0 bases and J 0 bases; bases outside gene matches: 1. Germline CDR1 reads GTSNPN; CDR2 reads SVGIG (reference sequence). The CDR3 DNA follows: TGTGCCTGGAGTGTAGGGGGCGACCAAGAGACCCAGTACTTC. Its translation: CAWSVGGDQETQYF.

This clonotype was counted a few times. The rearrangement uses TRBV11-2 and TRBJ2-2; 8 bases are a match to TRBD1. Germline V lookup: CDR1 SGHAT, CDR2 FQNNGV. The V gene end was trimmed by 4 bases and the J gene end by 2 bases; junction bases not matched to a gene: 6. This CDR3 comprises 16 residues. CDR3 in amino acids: CASSSPDRANTGELFF. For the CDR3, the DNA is TGTGCCAGCAGCTCTCCGGACAGGGCCAACACCGGGGAGCTGTTTTTT.

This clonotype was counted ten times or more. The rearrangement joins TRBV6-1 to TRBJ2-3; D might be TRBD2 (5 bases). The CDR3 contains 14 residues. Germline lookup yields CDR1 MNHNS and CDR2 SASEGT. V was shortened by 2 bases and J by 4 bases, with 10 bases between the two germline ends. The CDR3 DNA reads TGTGCCAGCAGTGAAAAAGCGAGGGCAGATACGCAGTATTTT. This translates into CASSEKARADTQYF.

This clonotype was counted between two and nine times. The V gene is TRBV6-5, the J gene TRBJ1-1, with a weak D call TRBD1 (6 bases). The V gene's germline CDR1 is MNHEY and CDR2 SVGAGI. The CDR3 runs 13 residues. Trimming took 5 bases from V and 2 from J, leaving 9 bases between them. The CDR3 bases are TGTGCCAGCAGTAACAGGGCCAACACTGAAGCTTTCTTT. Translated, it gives CASSNRANTEAFF.

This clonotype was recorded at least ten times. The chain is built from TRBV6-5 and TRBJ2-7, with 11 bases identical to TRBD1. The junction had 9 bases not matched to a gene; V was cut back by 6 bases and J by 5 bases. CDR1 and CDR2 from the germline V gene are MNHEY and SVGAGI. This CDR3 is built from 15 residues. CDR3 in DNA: TGTGCCAGCAGCTACCGGGGACAGGGGGTCCACGAGCAGTACTTC. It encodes CASSYRGQGVHEQYF.